The rows below give T cell receptor beta chains drawn from one sample of a study of beta chain features in type 1 diabetes. Profiled with immunoSEQ multiplex PCR; TCRdb holds only in-frame clones, not every one. The table includes over 600,000 clones, roughly 12% detected once. The specimen sequenced was naive CD4+ T cells from blood. Receptors originate from a man aged 25-45 years with type 1 diabetes. CDR3s include the opening cysteine and the closing phenylalanine or tryptophan. A D gene is named only where the DNA matches it firmly. Not every row has a clone size; where given, it reads once, few, many or a size class.

TRBV7-9	NA	few	TRBJ1-6	CASSLGGGDLPHF	TGTGCCAGCAGCTTAGGCGGTGGAGACCTCCCTCACTTT
TRBV9	NA	NA	TRBJ2-2	CASSVGDSWETGELFF	TGTGCCAGCAGCGTAGGGGACTCGTGGGAAACCGGGGAGCTGTTTTTT
TRBV5-4	NA	few	TRBJ2-3	CASSLGTGTDTQYF	TGTGCCAGCAGCTTAGGGACGGGGACAGATACGCAGTATTTT
TRBV7-2	NA	NA	TRBJ1-4	CASSPVGGTNEKLFF	TGTGCCAGCAGCCCCGTGGGAGGGACTAATGAAAAACTGTTTTTT
TRBV7-3	NA	NA	TRBJ2-3	CASSFGTSRDTQYF	TGTGCCAGCAGCTTTGGGACCTCGAGGGATACGCAGTATTTT
TRBV7-2	TRBD2	few	TRBJ2-1	CASSLTSGGAYNEQFF	TGTGCCAGCAGCCTTACTAGCGGGGGGGCCTACAATGAGCAGTTCTTC
TRBV7-8	TRBD1	few	TRBJ1-2	CASSLEGQASYGYTF	TGTGCCAGCAGCTTAGAGGGACAGGCCTCCTATGGCTACACCTTC
TRBV5-6	NA	NA	TRBJ1-1	CASNFRVGGDTEAFF	TGTGCCAGCAACTTCAGGGTCGGCGGTGACACTGAAGCTTTCTTT
TRBV5-4	TRBD1	few	TRBJ2-7	CASSQTRQGVTYEQYF	TGTGCCAGCAGCCAGACCCGACAGGGAGTAACCTACGAGCAGTACTTC
TRBV12-5	NA	few	TRBJ1-3	CASGLVRPVNSGNTIYF	TGTGCTAGTGGTTTGGTACGACCCGTTAACTCTGGAAACACCATATATTTT
TRBV7-9	NA	few	TRBJ1-2	CASSFGSYDYTF	TGTGCCAGCAGCTTCGGGTCCTACGACTACACCTTC
TRBV19	TRBD1	NA	TRBJ2-7	CASTPETGFHEQYF	TGTGCCAGTACTCCGGAGACAGGGTTCCACGAGCAGTACTTC
TRBV28	NA	NA	TRBJ2-7	CASTSGQASRLRYF	TGTGCCAGCACCTCTGGGCAGGCGTCTCGCCTTCGGTACTTC
TRBV6-5	NA	NA	TRBJ1-5	CASSYSGGGNQPQHF	TGTGCCAGCAGTTACTCTGGGGGAGGGAATCAGCCCCAGCATTTT
TRBV6-5	NA	few	TRBJ2-5	CASSYQGIGETQYF	TGTGCCAGCAGTTATCAGGGTATTGGAGAGACCCAGTACTTC
TRBV7-9	NA	NA	TRBJ1-2	CASSLGQANYGYTF	TGTGCCAGCAGCTTAGGACAGGCCAACTATGGCTACACCTTC
TRBV5-8	TRBD1	NA	TRBJ2-7	CARSRDRASYEQYF	TGTGCCAGAAGCCGGGACAGGGCTTCCTACGAGCAGTACTTC
TRBV13	NA	NA	TRBJ1-6	CASSLGHLAGPLHF	TGTGCCAGCAGCCTGGGACACTTGGCGGGACCCCTCCACTTT
TRBV30	NA	NA	TRBJ2-2	CAWTPYTGELFF	TGTGCCTGGACCCCGTACACCGGGGAGCTGTTTTTT
TRBV5-4	NA	NA	TRBJ1-2	CASSPGRNYGYTF	TGTGCCAGCAGCCCGGGTAGGAACTATGGCTACACCTTC
TRBV11-2	NA	NA	TRBJ2-1	CASSLSKNNEQFF	TGTGCCAGCAGCTTATCAAAAAACAATGAGCAGTTCTTC
TRBV7-2	NA	few	TRBJ1-4	CASSFQGDLGVFF	TGTGCCAGCAGCTTTCAAGGGGACCTGGGGGTGTTTTTT
TRBV9	NA	NA	TRBJ1-6	CASSVSSHREYSPLHF	TGTGCCAGCAGCGTTTCCTCCCACAGGGAGTATTCACCCCTCCACTTT
TRBV7-2	NA	few	TRBJ2-7	CASSSRGAGYEQYF	TGTGCCAGCAGTTCTCGCGGGGCGGGATACGAGCAGTACTTC
TRBV19	TRBD1	NA	TRBJ1-4	CASTVQGAREKLFF	TGTGCCAGTACCGTACAGGGGGCGCGAGAAAAACTGTTTTTT
TRBV14	NA	NA	TRBJ2-7	CASSQDFREQYF	TGTGCCAGCAGCCAAGATTTTAGGGAGCAGTACTTC
TRBV6-5	NA	NA	TRBJ1-5	CASSYSREDQPQHF	TGTGCCAGCAGTTACTCGAGGGAGGATCAGCCCCAGCATTTT
TRBV6-5	NA	NA	TRBJ1-4	CASSFDRSNEKLFF	TGTGCCAGCAGCTTCGACAGATCTAATGAAAAACTGTTTTTT
TRBV7-9	NA	once	TRBJ1-2	CASSPDHSGYGYTF	TGTGCCAGCAGCCCAGACCACTCTGGCTATGGCTACACCTTC
TRBV30	NA	few	TRBJ1-2	CAWSVSQDYGYTF	TGTGCCTGGAGTGTAAGTCAGGACTATGGCTACACCTTC
TRBV7-9	TRBD1	few	TRBJ1-2	CASSLGTASNYGYTF	TGTGCCAGCAGCCTCGGGACAGCTTCCAACTATGGCTACACCTTC
TRBV10-3	NA	NA	TRBJ2-3	CAISESSGTDTQYF	TGTGCCATCAGTGAGTCCTCGGGCACAGATACGCAGTATTTT
TRBV6-6	TRBD1	NA	TRBJ1-4	CASSPWTGAREKLFF	TGTGCCAGCAGTCCCTGGACAGGGGCTAGGGAAAAACTGTTTTTT
TRBV27	NA	few	TRBJ1-1	CASSGPGDTEAFF	TGTGCCAGCAGCGGACCCGGGGACACTGAAGCTTTCTTT
TRBV6-1	NA	NA	TRBJ2-7	CASRGDLGYEQYF	TGTGCCAGCAGGGGGGACCTCGGGTACGAGCAGTACTTC
TRBV6-4	TRBD1	NA	TRBJ1-5	CASSRDREDQPQHF	TGTGCCAGCAGTAGGGACAGGGAAGATCAGCCCCAGCATTTT
TRBV19	NA	NA	TRBJ1-2	CASSPGPPEGYTF	TGTGCCAGTAGTCCGGGACCACCGGAAGGCTACACCTTC
TRBV5-6	NA	NA	TRBJ1-2	CASSRVSGYTF	TGTGCCAGCAGCCGGGTTAGTGGCTACACCTTC
TRBV20-1	NA	few	TRBJ2-7	CSARGGGEQYF	TGCAGTGCTAGAGGAGGGGGCGAGCAGTACTTC
TRBV5-6	NA	NA	TRBJ2-1	CASSLWDPVNEQFF	TGTGCCAGCAGCTTGTGGGACCCGGTCAATGAGCAGTTCTTC
TRBV7-2	NA	NA	TRBJ1-1	CASSYRYDTEAFF	TGTGCCAGCAGCTACAGATATGACACTGAAGCTTTCTTT
TRBV6-5	NA	few	TRBJ1-2	CASSPGVLGYTF	TGTGCCAGCAGCCCTGGGGTCCTTGGCTACACCTTC